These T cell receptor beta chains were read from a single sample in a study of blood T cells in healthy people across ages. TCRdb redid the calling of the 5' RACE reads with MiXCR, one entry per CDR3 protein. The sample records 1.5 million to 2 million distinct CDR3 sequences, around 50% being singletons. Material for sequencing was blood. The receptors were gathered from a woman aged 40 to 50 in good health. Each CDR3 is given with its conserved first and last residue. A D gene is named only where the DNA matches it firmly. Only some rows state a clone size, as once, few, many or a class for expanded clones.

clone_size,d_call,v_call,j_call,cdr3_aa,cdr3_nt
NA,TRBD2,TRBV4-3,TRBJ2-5,CASSQGLARDNEQYF,TGCGCCAGCAGCCAAGGACTAGCGCGTGACAATGAGCAGTACTTC
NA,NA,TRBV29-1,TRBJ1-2,CSVEGGGGGYTF,TGCAGCGTTGAAGGAGGGGGGGGTGGCTACACCTTC
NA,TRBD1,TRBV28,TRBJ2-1,CASSDRGREQFF,TGTGCCAGCAGTGACAGGGGGCGTGAGCAGTTCTTC
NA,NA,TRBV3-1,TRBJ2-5,CASSSNPVDTQYF,TGTGCCAGCAGCTCTAACCCAGTTGATACCCAGTACTTC
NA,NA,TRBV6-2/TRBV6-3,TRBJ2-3,CASSAPPGFTQYF,TGTGCCAGCAGTGCACCGCCGGGATTCACGCAGTATTTT
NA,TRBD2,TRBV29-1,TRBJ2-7,CSAEFRAAGAYEQYF,TGCAGCGCTGAATTCCGGGCCGCGGGGGCCTACGAGCAGTACTTC
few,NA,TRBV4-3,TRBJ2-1,CASSQDRGGLYNEQFF,TGCGCCAGCAGCCAAGATCGGGGCGGGCTTTACAATGAGCAGTTCTTC
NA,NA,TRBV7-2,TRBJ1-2,CASSADRTNYGYTF,TGTGCCAGCAGCGCGGACAGAACTAACTATGGCTACACCTTC
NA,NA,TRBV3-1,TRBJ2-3,CASSQAPLSTDTQYF,TGTGCCAGCAGCCAAGCCCCCTTAAGCACAGATACGCAGTATTTT
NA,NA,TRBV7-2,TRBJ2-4,CASRLAQAEGAYGQYF,TGTGCCAGCAGATTAGCGCAAGCCGAGGGCGCTTACGGGCAGTACTTC
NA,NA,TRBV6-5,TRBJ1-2,CASKVNGAFDYGYTF,TGTGCCAGTAAAGTAAATGGGGCCTTCGACTATGGCTACACCTTC
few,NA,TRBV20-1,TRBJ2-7,CSAIQTESSYEQYF,TGCAGTGCCATACAGACGGAGAGCTCCTACGAGCAGTACTTC
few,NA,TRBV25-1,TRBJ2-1,CASRKARGFYNEQFF,TGTGCCAGCAGGAAGGCCCGTGGTTTCTACAATGAGCAGTTCTTC
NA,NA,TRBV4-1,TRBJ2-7,CASQGQTYFYEQYF,TGCGCCAGTCAAGGACAAACCTACTTCTACGAGCAGTACTTC
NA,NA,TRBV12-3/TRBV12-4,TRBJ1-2,CASQEDYGYTF,TGTGCCAGCCAAGAGGACTATGGCTACACCTTC
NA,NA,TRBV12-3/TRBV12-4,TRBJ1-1,CASSLDVTLQYEAFF,TGTGCCAGCAGTTTAGACGTAACCCTGCAGTATGAAGCTTTCTTT
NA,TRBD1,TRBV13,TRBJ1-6,CASSHGGGTANSPLHF,TGTGCCAGCAGCCATGGGGGTGGGACAGCCAATTCACCCCTCCACTTT
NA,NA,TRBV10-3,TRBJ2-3,CAISGLATDTQYF,TGTGCCATCAGTGGGCTAGCCACAGATACGCAGTATTTT
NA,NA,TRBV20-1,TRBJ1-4,CSAIDAADGPNEKLFF,TGCAGTGCTATTGACGCCGCGGACGGGCCCAATGAAAAACTGTTTTTT
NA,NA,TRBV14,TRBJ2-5,CASSQEVFRGPQEPQYF,TGTGCCAGCAGCCAAGAGGTTTTCCGGGGGCCCCAAGAGCCCCAGTACTTC
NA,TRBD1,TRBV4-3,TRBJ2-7,CASSQSRGGGYEQYF,TGCGCCAGCAGCCAAAGTCGAGGGGGCGGATACGAGCAGTACTTC
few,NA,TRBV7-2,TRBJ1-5,CASSRGGQINQPQHF,TGTGCCAGCAGCAGAGGTGGGCAGATCAATCAGCCCCAGCATTTT
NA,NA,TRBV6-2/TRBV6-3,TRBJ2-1,CASRLELGRSYNEQFF,TGTGCCAGCAGGCTAGAGTTGGGCAGATCTTACAATGAGCAGTTCTTC
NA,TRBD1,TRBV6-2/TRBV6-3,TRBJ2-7,CASSRGGTGFHNEQYF,TGTGCCAGCAGCCGAGGGGGGACAGGCTTCCACAATGAGCAGTACTTC
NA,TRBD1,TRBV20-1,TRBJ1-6,CSADRRDSLNSPLHF,TGCAGTGCTGACCGACGGGACAGCCTTAATTCACCCCTCCACTTT
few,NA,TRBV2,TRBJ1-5,CASRRVMGNQPQHF,TGTGCCAGCAGACGAGTGATGGGCAATCAGCCCCAGCATTTT
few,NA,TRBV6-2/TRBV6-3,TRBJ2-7,CAAGIHYEQYF,TGTGCCGCCGGAATCCACTACGAGCAGTACTTC
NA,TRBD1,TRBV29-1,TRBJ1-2,CSAEGGDRYYGYTF,TGCAGCGCCGAAGGGGGCGACAGATACTATGGCTACACCTTC
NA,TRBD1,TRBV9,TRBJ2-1,CASSPNLSGTGNEQFF,TGTGCCAGCAGCCCGAACCTATCCGGGACAGGCAATGAGCAGTTCTTC
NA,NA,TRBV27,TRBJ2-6,CASSSTKLQSSTPAGANVLTF,TGTGCCAGCAGTTCAACTAAACTTCAAAGTTCAACTCCGGCTGGGGCCAACGTCCTGACTTTC
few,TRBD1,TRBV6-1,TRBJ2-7,CASTQQGGSSYEQYF,TGTGCCAGTACCCAACAGGGGGGAAGCTCCTACGAGCAGTACTTC
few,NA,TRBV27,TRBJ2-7,CASSLRRESSYEQYF,TGTGCCAGCAGTTTAAGAAGGGAGTCCTCCTACGAGCAGTACTTC
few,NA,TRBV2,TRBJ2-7,CASKRVTYEQYF,TGTGCCAGCAAGAGGGTCACCTACGAGCAGTACTTC
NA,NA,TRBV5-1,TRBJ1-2,CASSFGPGDGYTF,TGCGCCAGCAGCTTCGGCCCTGGAGATGGCTACACCTTC
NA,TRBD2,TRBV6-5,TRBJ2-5,CASSYGLAGGMETQYF,TGTGCCAGCAGTTACGGGCTAGCGGGGGGCATGGAGACCCAGTACTTC
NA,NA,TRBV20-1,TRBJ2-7,CSARTAYEQYF,TGCAGTGCCAGGACTGCCTACGAGCAGTACTTC
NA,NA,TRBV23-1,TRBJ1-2,CASSQSVTNYGYTF,TGCGCCAGCAGTCAATCGGTTACTAACTATGGCTACACCTTC
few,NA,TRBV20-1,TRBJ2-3,CSARGHGSTDTQYF,TGCAGTGCTAGAGGACACGGGAGCACAGATACGCAGTATTTT
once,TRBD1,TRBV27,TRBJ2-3,CASSFVQGGTDTQYF,TGTGCCAGCAGCTTTGTACAGGGGGGAACAGATACGCAGTATTTT
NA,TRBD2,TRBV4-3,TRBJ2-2,CASSYIAGTNTGELFF,TGCGCCAGCAGCTACATAGCGGGTACGAACACCGGGGAGCTGTTTTTT
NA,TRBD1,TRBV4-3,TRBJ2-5,CASSQGDRDLETQYF,TGCGCCAGCAGCCAAGGGGACAGGGATCTCGAGACCCAGTACTTC
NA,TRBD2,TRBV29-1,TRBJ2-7,CSVVASGAQGEQYF,TGCAGCGTTGTGGCTAGCGGGGCGCAGGGTGAGCAGTACTTC
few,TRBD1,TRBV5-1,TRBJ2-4,CASSSAPGQGQVGAKNIQYF,TGCGCCAGCAGCTCCGCGCCGGGACAGGGTCAGGTTGGAGCCAAAAACATTCAGTACTTC
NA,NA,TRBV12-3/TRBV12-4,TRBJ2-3,CATSTGRTDTQYF,TGTGCCACCTCGACCGGACGGACAGATACGCAGTATTTT
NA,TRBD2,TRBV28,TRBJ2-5,CASSLWASGVRGGETQYF,TGTGCCAGCAGCCTATGGGCTAGCGGGGTTCGGGGCGGAGAGACCCAGTACTTC
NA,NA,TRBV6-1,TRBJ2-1,CASREGALETQFF,TGTGCCAGCAGGGAAGGTGCGCTTGAGACCCAGTTCTTC
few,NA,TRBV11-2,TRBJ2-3,CASSLVGRGVGERTDTQYF,TGTGCCAGCAGCTTAGTGGGACGAGGGGTCGGAGAACGTACAGATACGCAGTATTTT
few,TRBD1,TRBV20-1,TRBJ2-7,CSAHRQGAYEQYF,TGCAGTGCTCACCGACAGGGGGCTTACGAGCAGTACTTC
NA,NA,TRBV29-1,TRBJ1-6,CSVRDHNSPLHF,TGCAGCGTCAGGGATCATAATTCACCCCTCCACTTT
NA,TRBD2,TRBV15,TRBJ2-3,CATSRAGGGLAADTQYF,TGTGCCACCAGCAGAGCCGGAGGGGGACTAGCCGCAGATACGCAGTATTTT
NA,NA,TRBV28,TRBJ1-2,CASRGENGYTF,TGTGCCAGCCGGGGGGAGAATGGCTACACCTTC